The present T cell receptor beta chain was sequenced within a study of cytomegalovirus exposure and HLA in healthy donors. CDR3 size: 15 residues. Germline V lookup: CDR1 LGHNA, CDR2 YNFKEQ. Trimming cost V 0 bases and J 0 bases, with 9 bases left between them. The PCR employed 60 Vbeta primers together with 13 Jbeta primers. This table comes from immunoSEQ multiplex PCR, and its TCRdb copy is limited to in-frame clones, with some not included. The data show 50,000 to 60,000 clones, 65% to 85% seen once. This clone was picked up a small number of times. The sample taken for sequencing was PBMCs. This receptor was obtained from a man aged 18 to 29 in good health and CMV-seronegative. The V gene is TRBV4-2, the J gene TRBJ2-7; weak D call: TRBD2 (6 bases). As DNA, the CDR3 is TGTGCCAGCAGCCAAGAAGCCGGGAGCTCCTACGAGCAGTACTTC. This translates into CASSQEAGSSYEQYF.